The source of this TCR beta chain is a study of radiation and T cells in renal cell carcinoma. As to time point: baseline pretreatment blood. Treatment defined: 15 Gy SBRT to primary tumor, nephrectomy 4 weeks later. Serial blood draws occurred at baseline and 2 and 4 weeks post-SBRT. The patient's renal cell carcinoma had clear cell pathology. This table comes from immunoSEQ multiplex PCR, and its TCRdb copy is limited to in-frame clones, with some not included. The table has 50,000 to 75,000 clones, approximately 80% seen once; the top ten hold 7.3%. V lost 5 bases, J lost 0 bases, and 10 bases stayed unmatched. Germline CDR1 reads SGHTA; CDR2 reads FQGNSA. This CDR3 comprises 17 residues.

This chain links TRBV7-2 with TRBJ1-3; the match to TRBD1 covers 7 bases. This receptor was taken from a man between 60 and 75 years old with renal cell carcinoma. The specimen comprised blood, sampled from a patient whose treatment included radiotherapy and nephrectomy. In DNA form, the CDR3 reads TGTGCCAGCAGCCCATCCGGGACAGCAAACTCTGGAAACACCATATATTTT. Translation: CASSPSGTANSGNTIYF.